The T cell receptor (beta chain) described here comes from a study of T cells after yellow fever vaccination. V was clipped by 0 bases and J by 1 base, with 10 bases between them. The CDR3 runs 15 residues. The germline CDR1 and CDR2 sequences are SGHRS and YFSETQ. This clonotype has a handful of counts. TCRdb re-called the 5' RACE reads with MiXCR, one entry per CDR3 protein. Among about 320,000 distinct CDR3 sequences, around 7% were seen once, and the ten largest hold roughly a sixth. This clonotype originated in a man aged 18 to 30 who received the YFV17D yellow fever vaccine. Material: PBMCs, obtained about 41 days after the first yellow fever vaccination. The chain uses TRBV5-1 and TRBJ1-1; D ambiguous. In nucleotides, the CDR3 is TGCGCCAGCAGCTTGGCGGGGTCATCGAACACTGAAGCTTTCTTT. Translation gives CASSLAGSSNTEAFF.